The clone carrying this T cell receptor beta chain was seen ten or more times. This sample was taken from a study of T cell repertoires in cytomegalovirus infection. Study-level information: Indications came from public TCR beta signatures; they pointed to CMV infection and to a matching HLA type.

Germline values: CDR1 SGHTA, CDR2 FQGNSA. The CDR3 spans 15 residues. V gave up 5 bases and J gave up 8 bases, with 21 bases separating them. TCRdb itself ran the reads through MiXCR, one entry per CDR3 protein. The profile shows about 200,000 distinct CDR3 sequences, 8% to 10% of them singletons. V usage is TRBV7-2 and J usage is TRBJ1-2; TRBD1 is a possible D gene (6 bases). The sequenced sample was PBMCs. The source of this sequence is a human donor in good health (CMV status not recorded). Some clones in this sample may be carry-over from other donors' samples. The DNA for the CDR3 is TGTGCCAGCAGCCCCGAACAGGGCCTGTGGGGAGGCTACACCTTC. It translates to CASSPEQGLWGGYTF. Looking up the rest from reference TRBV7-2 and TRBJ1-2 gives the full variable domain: GAGVSQSPSNKVTEKGKDVELRCDPISGHTALYWYRQSLGQGLEFLIYFQGNSAPDKSGLPSDRFSAERTGGSVSTLTIQRTQQEDSAVYLCASSPEQGLWGGYTFGSGTRLTVV.